This T cell receptor beta chain was captured by sequencing in a study of OX40 agonist ivuxolimab in advanced cancers. Across the study: Patients took ivuxolimab, an agonistic anti-OX40 (CD134) antibody.

A history of autoimmune disease or systemic immunosuppression excluded patients. Data came from immunoSEQ multiplex PCR; TCRdb stores just in-frame clones and leaves some out. Among about 26,000 clones listed, about 70% were seen once. This CDR3 region has 15 residues. In germline, CDR1 is SGHVS, CDR2 FNYEAQ. V lost 8 bases, J lost 0 bases, and 10 bases stayed unmatched. This chain uses TRBV7-6 with TRBJ2-7; TRBD1 matches 7 bases. The sample in question was CD4+ or CD8+ T cells sorted from blood, obtained in a trial of the OX40 agonist ivuxolimab. The TCR was taken from an adult with an advanced solid tumor such as melanoma, head and neck, liver or kidney cancer. For the CDR3, the DNA is TGTGCCAGCCGCCACCGGGACAGTGACTCCTACGAGCAGTACTTC. Translated, it gives CASRHRDSDSYEQYF.